This T cell receptor (beta chain) was sequenced for a study of cytomegalovirus exposure and HLA in healthy donors. This PCR relied on a set of 60 Vbeta primers and 13 Jbeta primers. Using immunoSEQ multiplex PCR, the repertoire was profiled, and TCRdb retains in-frame clones only, with some absent. The sample lists 110,000 to 150,000 clones, approximately 82% occurring once. Whole-study findings and limits: Rarity held for most TCR sequences, but there were some public TCRs that occurred in many donors. In an earlier analysis, about 87% or about 30%: the productive usage of most TCR beta V segments.

As regards this clone: The antigen is unknown.

This CDR3 contains 15 residues. Germline CDR1 and CDR2: SEHNR and FQNEAQ (reference sequence). With V trimmed by 3 bases and J by 8 bases, 6 bases remained unmatched. The TCR comes from a woman in her forties in good health and CMV-seronegative. This chain connects TRBV7-9 to TRBJ2-2; 10 bases agree with TRBD2. Material for sequencing was PBMCs. DNA for the CDR3: TGTGCCAGCAGCTTCGGACTAGCGGAATCAGGGGAGCTGTTTTTT. This encodes CASSFGLAESGELFF.